These T cell receptor beta chains were read from a single sample in a study of sequential checkpoint blockade in melanoma. Repertoires were generated with immunoSEQ multiplex PCR, while TCRdb's copy carries only in-frame clones and drops some. Here the sample spans 7,000 to 8,500 clones, roughly 60% being singletons. The starting material was CD8+ T cells sorted from blood (inferred from file names), obtained from a patient given nivolumab and ipilimumab in sequence. The receptors were gathered from a human donor with melanoma. The CDR3 runs from the conserved cysteine through the conserved F or W. Fields, in order: J gene, V gene, clone size, D gene, CDR3 protein, CDR3 DNA. A D gene is named only where the DNA matches it firmly. The size entry is marked missing in some rows and otherwise reads once, few, many or a size class.

J: TRBJ2-7
V: TRBV27
size: -
D: TRBD1
CDR3: CASSSGQDYTYEQYF
DNA: TGTGCCAGCAGTTCGGGACAGGATTATACCTACGAGCAGTACTTC

J: TRBJ2-1
V: TRBV6-4
size: once
D: TRBD1
CDR3: CASSAGTGEYNEQFF
DNA: TGTGCCAGCAGTGCTGGGACAGGGGAATACAATGAGCAGTTCTTC

J: TRBJ1-5
V: TRBV19
size: -
D: -
CDR3: CASSTGPASQHF
DNA: TGTGCCAGTAGCACAGGACCGGCGTCCCAGCATTTT

J: TRBJ2-7
V: TRBV9
size: -
D: -
CDR3: CASSAPGGGEQYF
DNA: TGTGCCAGCAGCGCCCCAGGGGGAGGCGAGCAGTACTTC

J: TRBJ1-1
V: TRBV7-9
size: -
D: TRBD1
CDR3: CASSLGQGLEAFF
DNA: TGTGCCAGCAGCTTGGGACAGGGTCTGGAAGCTTTCTTT

J: TRBJ2-7
V: TRBV29-1
size: -
D: -
CDR3: CSVVGRGDEQYF
DNA: TGCAGCGTTGTAGGTCGTGGAGACGAGCAGTACTTC

J: TRBJ2-1
V: TRBV4-3
size: -
D: TRBD2
CDR3: CASSQGSGLANYNEQFF
DNA: TGCGCCAGCAGCCAAGGTTCGGGACTAGCGAACTACAATGAGCAGTTCTTC

J: TRBJ1-5
V: TRBV6-1
size: -
D: -
CDR3: CASSEGTGPQHF
DNA: TGTGCCAGCAGTGAAGGGACTGGGCCCCAGCATTTT

J: TRBJ1-2
V: TRBV9
size: -
D: -
CDR3: CASSPTGYGYTF
DNA: TGTGCCAGCAGCCCTACAGGGTACGGCTACACCTTC

J: TRBJ2-1
V: TRBV27
size: few
D: TRBD2
CDR3: CASSIGSGTYNEQFF
DNA: TGTGCCAGCAGTATCGGTAGCGGGACTTACAATGAGCAGTTCTTC

J: TRBJ1-6
V: TRBV28
size: -
D: -
CDR3: CASSDRQYYSYNSPLHF
DNA: TGTGCCAGCAGCGACAGGCAATATTACTCCTATAATTCACCCCTCCACTTT

J: TRBJ2-7
V: TRBV4-2
size: -
D: -
CDR3: CASSPGLSYEQYF
DNA: TGTGCCAGCAGCCCGGGACTTAGCTACGAGCAGTACTTC

J: TRBJ1-3
V: TRBV9
size: -
D: TRBD1
CDR3: CASSTHPGQGLSGNTIYF
DNA: TGTGCCAGCAGCACGCACCCGGGACAGGGGTTGTCTGGAAACACCATATATTTT

J: TRBJ1-2
V: TRBV28
size: -
D: -
CDR3: CASSSPYYGYTF
DNA: TGTGCCAGCAGTTCCCCCTATTATGGCTACACCTTC

J: TRBJ2-7
V: TRBV6-5
size: -
D: -
CDR3: CASRMDTTYEQYF
DNA: TGTGCCAGCAGAATGGACACCACCTACGAGCAGTACTTC

J: TRBJ2-7
V: TRBV30
size: few
D: -
CDR3: CAWSVPGFVPYEQYF
DNA: TGTGCCTGGAGTGTACCGGGGTTTGTGCCCTACGAGCAGTACTTC

J: TRBJ1-3
V: TRBV30
size: -
D: -
CDR3: CAWRRGNTIYF
DNA: TGTGCCTGGAGGAGGGGAAACACCATATATTTT

J: TRBJ1-2
V: TRBV4-1
size: -
D: TRBD1
CDR3: CASSQDRTGAKGYTF
DNA: TGCGCCAGCAGCCAAGATAGGACAGGGGCTAAGGGCTACACCTTC

J: TRBJ1-1
V: TRBV19
size: -
D: -
CDR3: CASSPYVRSATEAFF
DNA: TGTGCCAGTAGTCCTTACGTGAGGTCGGCCACTGAAGCTTTCTTT

J: TRBJ2-1
V: TRBV7-8
size: once
D: TRBD2
CDR3: CASSLEVAGGVNEQFF
DNA: TGTGCCAGCAGCTTAGAGGTGGCGGGAGGTGTCAATGAGCAGTTCTTC

J: TRBJ2-7
V: TRBV19
size: once
D: -
CDR3: CASSPEPLGAYEQYF
DNA: TGTGCCAGTAGCCCGGAACCGTTGGGCGCCTACGAGCAGTACTTC

J: TRBJ2-7
V: TRBV7-3
size: few
D: TRBD2
CDR3: CASSPDRGRGLAGAHEQYF
DNA: TGTGCCAGCAGCCCCGACAGGGGGCGAGGACTAGCGGGAGCCCACGAGCAGTACTTC

J: TRBJ2-7
V: TRBV4-1
size: few
D: -
CDR3: CASSPGQGGYYEQYF
DNA: TGCGCCAGCAGCCCTGGACAGGGAGGGTACTACGAGCAGTACTTC

J: TRBJ1-5
V: TRBV5-5
size: -
D: -
CDR3: CASSSSTGNQPQHF
DNA: TGTGCCAGCAGCTCCTCAACGGGCAATCAGCCCCAGCATTTT

J: TRBJ2-7
V: TRBV6-6
size: medium-sized
D: TRBD2
CDR3: CASSYSRLAGGSEQYF
DNA: TGTGCCAGCAGTTACTCACGGCTAGCGGGAGGCTCCGAGCAGTACTTC